This TCR beta chain appears in the sequencing data of a study of cytomegalovirus exposure and HLA in healthy donors. Notes on the study in general: Cytomegalovirus association was listed for 150 or so TCR beta chains. Using a false discovery rate of 0.05, a later analysis showed that 15,000 to 20,000 TCR beta sequences were associated with HLA alleles. Equally common other TCR beta chains were less clonally expanded than HLA-associated ones, a later analysis found. TCR beta V segments were, for the most part, productive about 87% or about 30% of the time in an earlier analysis.

The primer mix had 60 Vbeta and 13 Jbeta primers. Clones were sequenced by immunoSEQ multiplex PCR, and TCRdb holds only the in-frame ones, with some missing. The data hold about 200,000 clones, with under 80% observed a single time. Regarding this clone: Its antigen is not known.

The source of this sequence is a girl aged 2 to 10 in good health and CMV-seronegative. Input material: PBMCs.

The CDR3 spells CAIRTGERSYEQYF. DNA of the CDR3: TGTGCCATCAGGACAGGGGAGAGGTCCTACGAGCAGTACTTC. V and J are TRBV10-3 and TRBJ2-7; 8 nucleotides align to TRBD1. Germline assignment: CDR1 ENHRY and CDR2 SYGVKD. There are 14 residues in the CDR3. V lost 6 bases, J lost 1 base, and 5 bases stayed unmatched.